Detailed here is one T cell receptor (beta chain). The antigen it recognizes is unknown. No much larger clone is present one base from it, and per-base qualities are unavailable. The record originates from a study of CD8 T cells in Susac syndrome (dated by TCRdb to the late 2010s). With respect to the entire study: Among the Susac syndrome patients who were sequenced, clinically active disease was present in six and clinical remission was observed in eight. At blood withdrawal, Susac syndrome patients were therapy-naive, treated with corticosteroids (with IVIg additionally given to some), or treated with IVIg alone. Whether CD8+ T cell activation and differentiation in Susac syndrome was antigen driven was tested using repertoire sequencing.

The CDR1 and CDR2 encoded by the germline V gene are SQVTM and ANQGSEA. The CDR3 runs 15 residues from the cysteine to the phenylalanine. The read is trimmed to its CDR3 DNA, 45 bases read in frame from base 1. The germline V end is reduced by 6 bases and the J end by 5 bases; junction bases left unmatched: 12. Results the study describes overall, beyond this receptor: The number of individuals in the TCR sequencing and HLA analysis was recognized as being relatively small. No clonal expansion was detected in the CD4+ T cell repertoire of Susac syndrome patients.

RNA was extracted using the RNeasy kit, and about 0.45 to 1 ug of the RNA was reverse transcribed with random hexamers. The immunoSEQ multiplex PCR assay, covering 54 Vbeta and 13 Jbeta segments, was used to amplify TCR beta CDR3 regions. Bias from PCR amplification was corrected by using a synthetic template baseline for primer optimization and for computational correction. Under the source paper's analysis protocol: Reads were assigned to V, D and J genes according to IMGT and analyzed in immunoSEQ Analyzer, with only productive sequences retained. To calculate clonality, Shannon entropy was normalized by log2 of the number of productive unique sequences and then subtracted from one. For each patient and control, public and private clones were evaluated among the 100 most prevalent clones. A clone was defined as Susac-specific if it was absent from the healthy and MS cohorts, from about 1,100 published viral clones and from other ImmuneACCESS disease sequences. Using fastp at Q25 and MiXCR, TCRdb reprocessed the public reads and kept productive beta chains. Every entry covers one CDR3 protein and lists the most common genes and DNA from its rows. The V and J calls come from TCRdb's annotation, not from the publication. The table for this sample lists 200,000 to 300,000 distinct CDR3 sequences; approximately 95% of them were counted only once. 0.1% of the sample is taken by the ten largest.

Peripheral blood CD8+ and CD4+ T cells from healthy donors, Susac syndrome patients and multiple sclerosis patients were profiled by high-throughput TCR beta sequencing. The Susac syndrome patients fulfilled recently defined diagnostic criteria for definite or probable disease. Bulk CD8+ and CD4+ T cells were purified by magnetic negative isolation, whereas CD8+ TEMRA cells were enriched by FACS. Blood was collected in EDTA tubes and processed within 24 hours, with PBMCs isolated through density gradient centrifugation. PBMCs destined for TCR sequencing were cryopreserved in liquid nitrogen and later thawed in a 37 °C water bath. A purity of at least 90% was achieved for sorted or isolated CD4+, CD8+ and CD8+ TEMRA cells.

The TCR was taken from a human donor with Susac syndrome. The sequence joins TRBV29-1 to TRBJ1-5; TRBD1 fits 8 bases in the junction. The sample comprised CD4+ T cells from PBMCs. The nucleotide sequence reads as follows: TGCAGCGTCGTGGGAGAGGGGACAGGCTATCAGCCCCAGCATTTT. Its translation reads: CSVVGEGTGYQPQHF.